A selection of T cell receptor beta chains follows, all from one sample in a study of beta chain features in type 1 diabetes. Repertoires were generated with immunoSEQ multiplex PCR, while TCRdb's copy carries only in-frame clones and drops some. The sample records about 220,000 clones, 11% being singletons. Material for sequencing was central memory CD4+ T cells from blood. Receptor source: a man aged 18-30 years in good health. CDR3s include the opening cysteine and the closing phenylalanine or tryptophan. A D gene is named only where the DNA matches it firmly. Part of the rows lack a size; the others show once, few, many or a class for expanded clones.

>-|TRBJ2-6|TRBV7-2|-
CASSFSSGANVLTF
TGTGCCAGCAGCTTTAGCTCTGGGGCCAACGTCCTGACTTTC
>-|TRBJ2-3|TRBV30|-
CAWSVRERDTQYF
TGTGCCTGGAGTGTTCGAGAGCGCGATACGCAGTATTTT
>-|TRBJ2-5|TRBV7-6|TRBD1
CASSLSQGEETQYF
TGTGCCAGCAGCTTAAGCCAGGGGGAAGAGACCCAGTACTTC
>few|TRBJ2-3|TRBV9|TRBD2
CASSAKGGTSGTDTQYF
TGTGCCAGCAGCGCCAAAGGGGGGACTAGCGGCACAGATACGCAGTATTTT
>many|TRBJ2-3|TRBV7-7|-
CASSSGTDTQYF
TGTGCTAGCAGCTCAGGGACAGATACGCAGTATTTT
>few|TRBJ2-7|TRBV18|-
CASSPTGDEQYF
TGTGCCAGCTCACCAACTGGGGACGAGCAGTACTTC
>-|TRBJ2-3|TRBV19|-
CASSPPGGHDTQYF
TGTGCCAGTAGTCCCCCAGGAGGTCATGATACGCAGTATTTT
>-|TRBJ2-3|TRBV5-1|-
CASSLGRREDTQYF
TGCGCCAGCAGCTTGGGTCGCAGGGAAGATACGCAGTATTTT
>-|TRBJ2-3|TRBV29-1|TRBD2
CSVVRWGTSGSSDTQYF
TGCAGCGTCGTCCGGTGGGGGACTAGCGGGAGCTCAGATACGCAGTATTTT
>-|TRBJ2-7|TRBV7-2|-
CASSLTGPAYEQYF
TGTGCCAGCAGCTTAACAGGGCCCGCCTACGAGCAGTACTTC
>many|TRBJ2-7|TRBV10-3|-
CAISESVSGTGREQYF
TGTGCCATCAGTGAGTCGGTGTCGGGGACCGGTAGAGAGCAGTACTTC
>few|TRBJ2-1|TRBV2|-
CASSESRYNEQFF
TGTGCCAGCAGTGAATCCCGGTACAATGAGCAGTTCTTC
>few|TRBJ1-1|TRBV5-1|-
CASSFGRSHDEAFF
TGTGCCAGCAGCTTTGGACGCTCCCATGATGAAGCTTTCTTT
>-|TRBJ1-1|TRBV5-5|-
CASSWDTNTEAFF
TGTGCCAGCAGCTGGGACACGAACACTGAAGCTTTCTTT
>many|TRBJ2-1|TRBV28|TRBD2
CASSSGLAEGTYNEQFF
TGTGCCAGCAGTTCGGGACTAGCGGAGGGTACCTACAATGAGCAGTTCTTC
>many|TRBJ2-5|TRBV25-1|-
CASSPGETQYF
TGTGCCAGCAGTCCCGGGGAGACCCAGTACTTC
>-|TRBJ2-7|TRBV7-9|-
CASSPRGGVGIYEQYF
TGTGCCAGCAGTCCTCGGGGAGGAGTTGGGATCTACGAGCAGTACTTC
>few|TRBJ1-1|TRBV10-3|TRBD1
CAISDIPGTGGTEAFF
TGTGCCATCAGTGATATCCCCGGGACAGGGGGCACTGAAGCTTTCTTT
>-|TRBJ2-7|TRBV27|TRBD1
CASSLFGQVPYEQYF
TGTGCCAGCAGTTTATTTGGACAGGTCCCCTACGAGCAGTACTTC
>-|TRBJ2-5|TRBV5-1|-
CASSPQGGQETQYF
TGCGCCAGCAGCCCACAGGGAGGGCAAGAGACCCAGTACTTC
>many|TRBJ1-1|TRBV7-9|-
CASSLAREGRTEAFF
TGTGCCAGCAGCTTAGCGCGTGAAGGGCGCACTGAAGCTTTCTTT
>-|TRBJ2-3|TRBV5-5|-
CASSLGSLATQYF
TGTGCCAGCAGCTTGGGTAGTCTCGCGACGCAGTATTTT
>few|TRBJ2-7|TRBV30|-
CAWSVPGVYYEQYF
TGTGCCTGGAGTGTACCGGGAGTCTACTACGAGCAGTACTTC
>-|TRBJ2-2|TRBV7-7|-
CASRPPGTPNTGELFF
TGTGCCAGCAGACCTCCCGGGACACCGAACACCGGGGAGCTGTTTTTT
>-|TRBJ1-1|TRBV5-6|-
CASSGDSMNTEAFF
TGTGCCAGCAGCGGAGACAGCATGAACACTGAAGCTTTCTTT
>-|TRBJ1-2|TRBV4-3|-
CASSQAVDRLYGYTF
TGCGCCAGCAGCCAAGCAGTCGACAGACTTTATGGCTACACCTTC
>few|TRBJ2-5|TRBV7-8|TRBD1
CASSFRTGEETQYF
TGTGCCAGCAGCTTTCGGACAGGAGAAGAGACCCAGTACTTC
>few|TRBJ2-1|TRBV19|TRBD1
CASRPTQGVEQFF
TGTGCCAGTAGACCAACACAGGGGGTTGAGCAGTTCTTC
>-|TRBJ2-3|TRBV6-1|TRBD2
CASSAGTSGRVGTDTQYF
TGTGCCAGCAGTGCCGGGACTAGCGGGAGAGTGGGCACAGATACGCAGTATTTT
>-|TRBJ2-3|TRBV29-1|-
CSVEDRSGPLDTQYF
TGCAGCGTTGAAGATCGGAGCGGCCCTTTGGATACGCAGTATTTT
>few|TRBJ1-2|TRBV7-2|-
CASSAPAGYGYTF
TGTGCCAGCAGCGCCCCGGCTGGCTATGGCTACACCTTC
>many|TRBJ2-3|TRBV7-9|-
CASSLTAASSGRDTQYF
TGTGCCAGCAGCTTAACGGCTGCGTCCTCAGGAAGGGATACGCAGTATTTT
>few|TRBJ1-2|TRBV30|-
CAWRVYAKSYGYTF
TGTGCCTGGAGAGTCTACGCAAAATCCTATGGCTACACCTTC
>-|TRBJ1-5|TRBV30|-
CAWSMSRNQPQHF
TGTGCCTGGAGTATGAGTCGCAATCAGCCCCAGCATTTT
>-|TRBJ1-1|TRBV19|-
CASSNRDTLNTEAFF
TGTGCCAGTAGCAACCGGGACACACTGAACACTGAAGCTTTCTTT
>few|TRBJ2-7|TRBV27|-
CASSWQQGREQYF
TGTGCCAGCAGTTGGCAACAGGGAAGGGAGCAGTACTTC
>few|TRBJ1-3|TRBV4-3|-
CASSRLENSGNTIYF
TGCGCCAGCAGCCGTCTGGAGAATTCTGGAAACACCATATATTTT
>-|TRBJ2-2|TRBV15|TRBD1
CATSRGDRATGELFF
TGTGCCACCAGCAGAGGGGACAGGGCCACCGGGGAGCTGTTTTTT
>-|TRBJ2-7|TRBV2|TRBD1
CASKTTGSSYEQYF
TGTGCCAGCAAAACGACAGGGAGCTCCTACGAGCAGTACTTC
>few|TRBJ2-1|TRBV5-1|-
CASSGTPTEPQQFF
TGCGCCAGCAGCGGCACCCCTACCGAGCCCCAGCAGTTCTTC
>many|TRBJ2-2|TRBV29-1|-
CSVEATSSGELFF
TGCAGCGTTGAAGCTACCTCGAGCGGGGAGCTGTTTTTT
>-|TRBJ1-3|TRBV7-6|-
CASSLVQYPGNTIYF
TGTGCCAGCAGCTTAGTCCAGTACCCTGGAAACACCATATATTTT
>few|TRBJ2-7|TRBV7-9|TRBD2
CASNARREDEQYF
TGTGCCAGCAACGCCCGGCGGGAGGACGAGCAGTACTTC
>few|TRBJ2-7|TRBV28|-
CASSFAGSSYEQYF
TGTGCCAGCAGTTTTGCGGGGAGCTCCTACGAGCAGTACTTC
>-|TRBJ2-1|TRBV25-1|TRBD2
CASSPTWGLAGSYNEQFF
TGTGCCAGCAGCCCCACATGGGGACTAGCGGGGTCCTACAATGAGCAGTTCTTC
>many|TRBJ2-1|TRBV30|TRBD2
CAWSSGTSGFNEQFF
TGTGCCTGGAGTAGCGGGACTAGCGGTTTTAATGAGCAGTTCTTC
>-|TRBJ2-1|TRBV20-1|-
CSARPHEQFF
TGCAGTGCTAGACCCCATGAGCAGTTCTTC
>few|TRBJ2-3|TRBV29-1|TRBD2
CSAIRGLAGVGGTDTQYF
TGCAGCGCGATTCGCGGACTAGCGGGAGTCGGGGGCACAGATACGCAGTATTTT
>-|TRBJ2-1|TRBV18|TRBD2
CASSPRLAGEYNEQFF
TGTGCCAGCTCACCCAGACTAGCGGGAGAGTACAATGAGCAGTTCTTC
>-|TRBJ2-5|TRBV6-1|-
CASSEQGQETQYF
TGTGCCAGCAGTGAACAGGGGCAAGAGACCCAGTACTTC
>few|TRBJ2-7|TRBV7-2|-
CASSPQHYEQYF
TGTGCCAGCAGCCCACAACACTACGAGCAGTACTTC
>-|TRBJ2-1|TRBV18|-
CASSPRARTYNEQFF
TGTGCCAGCTCACCACGGGCTAGAACGTACAATGAGCAGTTCTTC
>few|TRBJ2-1|TRBV19|-
CASSPLAGHVYNEQFF
TGTGCCAGTAGTCCACTGGCGGGACACGTATACAATGAGCAGTTCTTC
>few|TRBJ2-7|TRBV10-3|-
CAISEYAGGQYF
TGTGCCATCAGTGAGTACGCGGGTGGGCAGTACTTC
>-|TRBJ2-1|TRBV5-1|-
CASSSTSLGEQFF
TGCGCCAGCAGTTCCACTAGCCTAGGTGAGCAGTTCTTC
>few|TRBJ2-7|TRBV7-3|-
CATTLGDSYEQYF
TGTGCCACCACCCTTGGGGACTCCTACGAGCAGTACTTC
>few|TRBJ2-1|TRBV28|TRBD2
CASSRGTIDYNEQFF
TGTGCCAGCAGCCGCGGGACTATTGACTACAATGAGCAGTTCTTC
>-|TRBJ2-3|TRBV19|-
CASSIKGMDTQYF
TGTGCCAGTAGTATCAAAGGGATGGATACGCAGTATTTT